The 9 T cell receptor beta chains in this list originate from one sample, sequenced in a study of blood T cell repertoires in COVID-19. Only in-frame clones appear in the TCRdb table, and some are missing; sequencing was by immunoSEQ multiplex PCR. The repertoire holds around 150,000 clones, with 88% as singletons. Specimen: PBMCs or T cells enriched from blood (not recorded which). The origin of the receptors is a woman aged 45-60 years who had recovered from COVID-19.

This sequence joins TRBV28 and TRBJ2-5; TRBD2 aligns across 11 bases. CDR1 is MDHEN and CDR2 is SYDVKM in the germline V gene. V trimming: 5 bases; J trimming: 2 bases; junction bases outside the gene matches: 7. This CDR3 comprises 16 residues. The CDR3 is CASSRSRLAGQETQYF. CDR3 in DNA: TGTGCCAGCAGTCGCTCAAGACTAGCGGGGCAAGAGACCCAGTACTTC.

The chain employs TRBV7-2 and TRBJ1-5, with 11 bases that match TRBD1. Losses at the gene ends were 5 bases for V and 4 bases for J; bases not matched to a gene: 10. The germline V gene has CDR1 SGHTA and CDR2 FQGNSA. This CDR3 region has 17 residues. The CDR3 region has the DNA TGTGCCAGCAGCGCGGTCCCAAGGGACAGGGGGAATCAGCCCCAGCATTTT. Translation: CASSAVPRDRGNQPQHF.

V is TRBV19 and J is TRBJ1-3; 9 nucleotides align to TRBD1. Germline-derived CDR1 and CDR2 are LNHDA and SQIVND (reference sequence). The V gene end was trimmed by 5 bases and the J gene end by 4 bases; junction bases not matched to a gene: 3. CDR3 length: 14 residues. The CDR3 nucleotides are TGTGCCAGTAGTTACAGGGGGCAAGGAAACACCATATATTTT. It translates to CASSYRGQGNTIYF. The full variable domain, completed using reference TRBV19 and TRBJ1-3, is DGGITQSPKYLFRKEGQNVTLSCEQNLNHDAMYWYRQDPGQGLRLIYYSQIVNDFQKGDIAEGYSVSREKKESFPLTVTSAQKNPTAFYLCASSYRGQGNTIYFGEGSWLTVV.

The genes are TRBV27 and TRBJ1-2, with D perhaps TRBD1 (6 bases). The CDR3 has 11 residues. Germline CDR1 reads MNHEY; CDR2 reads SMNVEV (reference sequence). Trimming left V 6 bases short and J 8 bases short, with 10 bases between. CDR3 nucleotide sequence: TGTGCCAGCAGCGCAGGGGTAGGCTACACCTTC. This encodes CASSAGVGYTF.

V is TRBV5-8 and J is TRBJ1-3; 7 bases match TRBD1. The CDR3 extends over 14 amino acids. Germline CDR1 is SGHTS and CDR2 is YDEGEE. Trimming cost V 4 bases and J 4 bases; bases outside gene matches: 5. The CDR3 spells CASSRRGQGNTIYF. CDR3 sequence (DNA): TGTGCCAGCAGCCGTCGGGGACAGGGAAACACCATATATTTT.

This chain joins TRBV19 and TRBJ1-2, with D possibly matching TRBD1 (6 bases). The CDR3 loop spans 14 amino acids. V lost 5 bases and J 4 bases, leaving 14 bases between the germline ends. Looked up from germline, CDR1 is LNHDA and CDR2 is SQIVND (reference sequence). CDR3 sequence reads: CASSDGVRGYGYTF. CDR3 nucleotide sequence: TGTGCCAGTAGTGATGGGGTCAGGGGCTATGGCTACACCTTC.

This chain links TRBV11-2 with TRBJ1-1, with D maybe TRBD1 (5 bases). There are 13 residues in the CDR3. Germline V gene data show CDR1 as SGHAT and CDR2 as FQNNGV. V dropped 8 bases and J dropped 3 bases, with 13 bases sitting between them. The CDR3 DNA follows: TGTGCCAGCGAGCCCAGGGAGGACACTGAAGCTTTCTTT. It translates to CASEPREDTEAFF.

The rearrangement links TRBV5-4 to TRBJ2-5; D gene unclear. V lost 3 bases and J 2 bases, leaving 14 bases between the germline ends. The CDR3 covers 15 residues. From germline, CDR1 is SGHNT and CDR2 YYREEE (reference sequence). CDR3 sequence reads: CASSSPSSYQETQYF. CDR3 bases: TGTGCCAGCAGCTCCCCGAGTAGTTATCAAGAGACCCAGTACTTC. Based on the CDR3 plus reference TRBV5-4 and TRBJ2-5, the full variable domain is ETGVTQSPTHLIKTRGQQVTLRCSSQSGHNTVSWYQQALGQGPQFIFQYYREEENGRGNFPPRFSGLQFPNYSSELNVNALELDDSALYLCASSSPSSYQETQYFGPGTRLLVL.

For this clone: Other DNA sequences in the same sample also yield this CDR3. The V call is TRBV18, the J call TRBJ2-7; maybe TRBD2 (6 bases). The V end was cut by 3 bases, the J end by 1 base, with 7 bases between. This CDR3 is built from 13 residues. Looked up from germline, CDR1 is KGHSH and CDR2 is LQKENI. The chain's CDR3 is CASSPGLSYEQYF. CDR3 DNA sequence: TGTGCCAGCTCACCGGGACTGTCCTACGAGCAGTACTTC.